This TCR beta chain came from a study of Ad26.COV2.S vaccination and SARS-CoV-2 variants. Study context: Participant was drawn from the COV1001 Ad26.COV2.S trial arm.

Libraries were prepared by immunoSEQ multiplex PCR; TCRdb keeps only in-frame clonotypes and omits some of them. The table shows 300,000 to 400,000 clones, with 75% to 90% occurring only once. Treatment described: about 20 received Ad26.COV2.S at low or high dose, single or two shots; about 5 received placebo; per-sample allocation not given. Sampling was done on day 63 after the first vaccine or placebo injection. Donation came from an adult in Boston who was aged 18-55 years. The CDR3 has 14 amino acids. V lost 3 bases, J lost 2 bases, and 2 bases stayed unmatched. Germline V gives CDR1 LNHDA, CDR2 SQIVND (reference sequence).

This material consisted of peripheral blood, taken in a trial of Ad26.COV2.S vaccine versus placebo. The chain combines TRBV19 with TRBJ2-7, with TRBD1 matching over 9 bases. The TCR sequence derives from a person aged 18 to 65 who received the Ad26.COV2.S COVID-19 vaccine or a placebo. CDR3 amino acids: CASSIGTGTYEQYF. CDR3 DNA sequence: TGTGCCAGTAGTATCGGGACAGGGACCTACGAGCAGTACTTC.